These 22 T cell receptor beta chains share one sample of origin, sequenced in a study of blood T cell repertoires in COVID-19. TCRdb's copy holds only in-frame clones and misses some; the assay was immunoSEQ multiplex PCR. The sample yields more than 80,000 clones, approximately 86% seen once. Sequencing was done on a sample of peripheral blood. Receptors originate from an elderly man with acute or convalescent COVID-19.

The chain couples TRBV4-3 to TRBJ1-5, with TRBD1 as a possible D gene (6 bases). The germline gives CDR1 LGHNA, CDR2 YSLEER. Trimming pared 4 bases from V and 4 bases from J, leaving 17 bases between. CDR3 length equals 16 residues. CDR3 amino acids: CASSRELGHQNQPQHF. The CDR3 nucleotides read TGCGCCAGCAGCCGAGAATTGGGACACCAGAATCAGCCCCAGCATTTT.

V and J are TRBV7-9 and TRBJ1-2; TRBD1 agrees at 9 bases. V shed 4 bases and J 4 bases; nucleotides not matched to a gene: 10. Germline V CDR1 and CDR2: SEHNR, FQNEAQ (reference sequence). The CDR3 runs 16 residues. This CDR3 is CASSSSDMTGGYGYTF. The CDR3 region has the DNA TGTGCCAGCAGCTCCAGTGATATGACAGGGGGCTATGGCTACACCTTC.

DNA for the CDR3: TGTGCCACCAGTGATAAACCCGGGACTAGCGGAAACACCGGGGAGCTGTTTTTT. Its translation is CATSDKPGTSGNTGELFF. V and J are TRBV24-1 and TRBJ2-2; 11 bases line up with TRBD2. This CDR3 contains 18 residues. From germline, CDR1 is KGHDR and CDR2 SFDVKD. V dropped 3 bases and J dropped 2; count of bases not matched to a gene: 7.

This clone was seen only once. The gene calls are TRBV5-1 and TRBJ2-3; possible D gene TRBD1, 5 bases. The germline V gene encodes CDR1 SGHRS and CDR2 YFSETQ. Between the trimmed V and J ends, which lost 0 bases and 4 bases, there was a span of 9 bases. The CDR3 sequence is 14 residues long. The CDR3 is CASSLGTQSDTQYF. The CDR3 DNA reads TGCGCCAGCAGCTTGGGGACACAGTCAGATACGCAGTATTTT.

The chain combines TRBV5-4 with TRBJ2-7; D is perhaps TRBD2 (5 bases). The CDR3 sequence is 17 residues long. In germline, CDR1 is SGHNT, CDR2 YYREEE (reference sequence). V was trimmed by 2 bases and J by 9 bases, leaving 27 bases between them. CDR3 nucleotide sequence: TGTGCCAGCAGCTTCGGCGGACTGCTAAAACCCTCTCCAGGGCAGTACTTC. This codes for CASSFGGLLKPSPGQYF.

This rearrangement joins TRBV7-2 to TRBJ2-1; D not resolved. Trimming removed 1 base at V and 2 bases at J, with 15 bases between. Germline V gene sequence: CDR1 SGHTA, CDR2 FQGNSA. The CDR3 is made up of 17 amino acids. The CDR3 DNA follows: TGTGCCAGCAGCTTAGGTTCAGTCCTGGGCCCCTACAATGAGCAGTTCTTC. It encodes CASSLGSVLGPYNEQFF. Looking up the rest from reference TRBV7-2 and TRBJ2-1 gives the full variable domain: GAGVSQSPSNKVTEKGKDVELRCDPISGHTALYWYRQSLGQGLEFLIYFQGNSAPDKSGLPSDRFSAERTGGSVSTLTIQRTQQEDSAVYLCASSLGSVLGPYNEQFFGPGTRLTVL.

The chain carries TRBV4-3 and TRBJ1-5, with D unresolved. Between the trimmed V and J ends, which lost 2 bases and 4 bases, there was a span of 6 bases. CDR1 and CDR2 (germline): LGHNA, YSLEER. The CDR3 sequence is 13 residues long. Here the CDR3 reads CASSQSENQPQHF. The DNA of the CDR3 is TGCGCCAGCAGCCAATCGGAGAATCAGCCCCAGCATTTT.

CDR3 nucleotides: TGTGCCAGCAGTTCCATCACCGGAACAGGGAACACTGAAGCTTTCTTT. This translates into CASSSITGTGNTEAFF. The chain carries TRBV27 and TRBJ1-1, with D possibly TRBD1 on 5 matching bases. Deletions cut 4 bases from V and 1 base from J, with 16 bases between. In germline, CDR1 is MNHEY, CDR2 SMNVEV (reference sequence). This CDR3 region has 16 residues.

V and J are TRBV2 and TRBJ2-1; possibly TRBD2 for D (7 bases). V was clipped by 9 bases and J by 7 bases, with 19 bases between them. Germline V CDR1 and CDR2: SNHLY, FYNNEI. The CDR3 runs 14 residues. The CDR3 loop reads CARRRGGGNNEQFF. The CDR3 DNA is TGTGCCAGGAGACGAGGGGGGGGAAATAATGAGCAGTTCTTC.

This chain connects TRBV7-2 to TRBJ2-3; possibly TRBD2 for D (5 bases). V gave up 0 bases and J gave up 2 bases, with 6 bases separating them. The V gene's germline CDR1 is SGHTA and CDR2 FQGNSA. The CDR3 is made up of 14 amino acids. CDR3 amino acids: CASSLAGDTDTQYF. DNA of the CDR3: TGTGCCAGCAGCTTAGCGGGAGACACAGATACGCAGTATTTT.

The DNA for the CDR3 is TGTGCCTGGAGTCCCGGACAGGGGGTCTTCTATGGCTACACCTTC. Translating gives CAWSPGQGVFYGYTF. The chain recombines TRBV30 with TRBJ1-2, with TRBD1 identical over 10 bases. The CDR3 length is 15 residues. V gave up 2 bases and J gave up 4 bases; unmatched junction bases: 7. CDR1 is GTSNPN, CDR2 SVGIG, per germline (reference sequence).

This rearrangement joins TRBV7-2 to TRBJ2-1, with D possibly being TRBD1 (6 bases). The germline gives CDR1 SGHTA, CDR2 FQGNSA. V was cut by 5 bases and J by 0 bases, with 11 bases left in between. The CDR3 sequence is 15 residues long. The CDR3 DNA reads TGTGCCAGCAGCACGGACAGCCTCTCCTACAATGAGCAGTTCTTC. Its translation: CASSTDSLSYNEQFF.

The chain has TRBV5-6 and TRBJ1-2; 7 bases agree with TRBD1. V was pared by 6 bases and J by 1 base, with 6 bases of the junction left unmatched. Germline CDR1 is SGHDT and CDR2 is YYEEEE. This CDR3 spans 14 amino acids. The DNA for the CDR3 is TGTGCCAGCACCGGAGGGGGCGGTAACTATGGCTACACCTTC. Its translation is CASTGGGGNYGYTF.

The chain recombines TRBV10-3 with TRBJ2-1, with TRBD2 matching over 9 bases. Germline lookup yields CDR1 ENHRY and CDR2 SYGVKD. CDR3 length equals 15 residues. V shed 3 bases and J 9 bases; nucleotides not matched to a gene: 9. The CDR3 loop reads CAISEPPGLAFEQFF. DNA for the CDR3: TGTGCCATCAGTGAACCTCCGGGACTAGCATTTGAGCAGTTCTTC.

This sequence joins TRBV7-2 and TRBJ1-3; D unresolved. CDR3 length: 15 amino acids. Germline V gene lookup returns CDR1 SGHTA and CDR2 FQGNSA. The V end was cut by 5 bases, the J end by 4 bases, with 15 bases between. CDR3 amino acids: CASSPTDLEGNTIYF. The CDR3 DNA sequence: TGTGCCAGCAGCCCTACGGACTTAGAAGGAAACACCATATATTTT.

The J gene is TRBJ2-5, the V gene TRBV5-4; D is possibly TRBD2 (6 bases). The J call may be faulty, since TRBJ2-7 better matches the DNA end. Germline loops: CDR1 SGHNT, CDR2 YYREEE (reference sequence). The CDR3 is made up of 15 amino acids. CDR3 amino acids: CASSPPFRGTYEQYF. The CDR3 bases are TGTGCCAGCAGCCCACCTTTCCGCGGGACCTACGAGCAGTACTTC.

The rearrangement uses TRBV27 and TRBJ1-6; no definite D call. The CDR3 has 14 residues. Germline V gives CDR1 MNHEY, CDR2 SMNVEV (reference sequence). The V gene lost 2 bases and the J gene lost 4 bases, with 6 bases spanning the gap. The chain's CDR3 is CASSLRGYNSPLHF. CDR3 nucleotides: TGTGCCAGCAGTTTACGGGGTTATAATTCACCCCTCCACTTT.

J is TRBJ2-3 and V is TRBV19; a weak D match, TRBD2 (6 bases). This CDR3 contains 13 residues. Germline loops: CDR1 LNHDA, CDR2 SQIVND (reference sequence). V dropped 4 bases and J dropped 4 bases, with 9 bases sitting between them. CDR3 bases: TGTGCCAGTAGTACCGGGAGAGCAGATACGCAGTATTTT. It specifies CASSTGRADTQYF.

The rearrangement uses TRBV2 and TRBJ2-3; D may be TRBD2 (6 bases). Between the trimmed V and J ends, which lost 5 bases and 7 bases, there was a span of 13 bases. This CDR3 has 13 amino acids. Germline V gene sequence: CDR1 SNHLY, CDR2 FYNNEI. CDR3 in DNA: TGTGCCAGCAGTCCGGAGAGGGACTATACGCAGTATTTT. It yields the protein CASSPERDYTQYF.

The chain recombines TRBV27 with TRBJ2-1; possibly TRBD1 for D (6 bases). Germline values: CDR1 MNHEY, CDR2 SMNVEV (reference sequence). V was shortened by 2 bases and J by 6 bases, with 17 bases between the two germline ends. This CDR3 spans 16 amino acids. Here the CDR3 reads CASSLIRGSSRNEQFF. CDR3 nucleotide sequence: TGTGCCAGCAGTTTAATCAGGGGCTCCAGCCGCAATGAGCAGTTCTTC.

J is TRBJ2-1 and V is TRBV7-9; TRBD1 is a possible D gene (7 bases). The CDR3 is 16 residues long. V lost 5 bases and J 1 base, leaving 15 bases between the germline ends. Germline loops: CDR1 SEHNR, CDR2 FQNEAQ (reference sequence). This CDR3 reads CASSKIRGRSYNEQFF. The CDR3 nucleotides are TGTGCCAGCAGCAAGATCAGGGGGAGGTCCTACAATGAGCAGTTCTTC. Full variable domain (missing parts from reference TRBV7-9 and TRBJ2-1): DTGVSQNPRHKITKRGQNVTFRCDPISEHNRLYWYRQTLGQGPEFLTYFQNEAQLEKSRLLSDRFSAERPKGSFSTLEIQRTEQGDSAMYLCASSKIRGRSYNEQFFGPGTRLTVL.

This clone was counted once. The chain combines TRBV6-2 or TRBV6-3 with TRBJ1-5; tentatively, D is TRBD1 (5 bases). Trimming took 2 bases from V and 5 from J, leaving 16 bases between them. Germline CDR1 and CDR2: MNHEY and SVGEGT. The length of the CDR3 is 16 residues. CDR3 coding DNA: TGTGCCAGCAGTTACAAGGCAGGGCGATCGGATCAGCCCCAGCATTTT. Amino acid sequence: CASSYKAGRSDQPQHF.